Described below is a single T cell receptor beta chain sequence and its context. The ends were cut back, 0 bases at V and 3 bases at J, with 12 bases in the middle. CDR3 size: 16 residues. The germline gives CDR1 MDHEN, CDR2 SYDVKM. Survey-level immunoSEQ sequencing profiled the TCR beta repertoire. Assay: immunoSEQ multiplex PCR; the TCRdb copy retains only in-frame clones and omits some. The data show around 50,000 clones, just over 90% seen once. What was sequenced was PBMCs. V is TRBV28 and J is TRBJ1-5; perhaps TRBD1 as D (5 bases). The receptor was isolated from a middle-aged man with rheumatoid arthritis. The DNA for the CDR3 is TGTGCCAGCAGTTTATGGGGGCAGGGAATCAATCAGCCCCAGCATTTT. Translated: CASSLWGQGINQPQHF.